One and the same sample provided the 20 T cell receptor beta chains below, sequenced in a study of blood T cell repertoires in COVID-19. The assay was immunoSEQ multiplex PCR, and TCRdb's table has in-frame clones only and misses some. The sample holds 100,000 or so clones, approximately 89% seen once. Sequenced sample: peripheral blood. The receptors stem from a man aged 60 to 69 with acute or convalescent COVID-19.

The chain recombines TRBV12-3 or TRBV12-4 with TRBJ2-1, with 13 nucleotides matching TRBD2. The CDR3 totals 13 residues. After removal of 8 bases from V and 8 bases from J, the junction contained 3 bases not matched to a gene. CDR3 residues: CASWTSGGHEQFF. The CDR3 DNA follows: TGTGCCAGCTGGACTAGCGGGGGTCATGAGCAGTTCTTC.

The V and J genes are TRBV9 and TRBJ1-5; no reliable D call. The germline CDR1 and CDR2 sequences are SGDLS and YYNGEE. V lost 1 base and J 9 bases, leaving 11 bases between the germline ends. CDR3 length equals 13 residues. The CDR3 here is CASSVWEAGPQHF. The CDR3 region has the DNA TGTGCCAGCAGCGTATGGGAAGCGGGGCCCCAGCATTTT. Looking up the rest from reference TRBV9 and TRBJ1-5 gives the full variable domain: DSGVTQTPKHLITATGQRVTLRCSPRSGDLSVYWYQQSLDQGLQFLIQYYNGEERAKGNILERFSAQQFPDLHSELNLSSLELGDSALYFCASSVWEAGPQHFGDGTRLSIL.

The chain links TRBV6-5 to TRBJ2-1, with 7 bases identical to TRBD2. The CDR3 is made up of 16 amino acids. CDR1 and CDR2 (germline): MNHEY, SVGAGI. Trimming cost V 4 bases and J 1 base; bases outside gene matches: 7. CDR3 nucleotide sequence: TGTGCCAGCAGTTTAGTGGCTAGCGGATCCTACAATGAGCAGTTCTTC. Protein: CASSLVASGSYNEQFF.

The chain employs TRBV10-3 and TRBJ2-7, with a tentative D call TRBD2 (7 bases). The V gene lost 3 bases and the J gene lost 3 bases, with 12 bases spanning the gap. The CDR3 consists of 14 residues. Germline CDR1 reads ENHRY; CDR2 reads SYGVKD. CDR3 sequence (DNA): TGTGCCATCAGTGAATCGGGGGGCGGCTACGAGCAGTACTTC. Amino acids: CAISESGGGYEQYF.

This chain joins TRBV5-1 and TRBJ2-7; the D is unclear. Trimming shortened V by 8 bases and J by 0 bases, and 18 bases separated the two germline ends. Germline V gives CDR1 SGHRS, CDR2 YFSETQ. The CDR3 is made up of 15 amino acids. The CDR3 DNA sequence: TGCGCCAGTACTGGATTTCACAGCACCTCCTACGAGCAGTACTTC. Translated, it gives CASTGFHSTSYEQYF.

This chain joins TRBV2 and TRBJ1-5; possibly TRBD1 for D (5 bases). V lost 7 bases and J 0 bases, leaving 10 bases between the germline ends. The CDR3 contains 14 residues. Per germline, CDR1 SNHLY and CDR2 FYNNEI. The CDR3 here is CASTMDNSNQPQHF. The CDR3, as DNA: TGTGCCAGCACTATGGACAATAGCAATCAGCCCCAGCATTTT.

This CDR3 reads CASSDGGAGNEQFF. As DNA, the CDR3 is TGCGCCAGCAGTGACGGGGGGGCTGGAAATGAGCAGTTCTTC. The chain recombines TRBV10-1 with TRBJ2-1; TRBD2 agrees at 8 bases. After removal of 3 bases from V and 7 bases from J, the junction contained 5 bases not matched to a gene. Germline V gene sequence: CDR1 WNHNN, CDR2 SYGVQD (reference sequence). The CDR3 runs 14 residues.

The rearrangement links TRBV5-1 to TRBJ1-6, with TRBD1 matching over 9 bases. After removal of 4 bases from V and 10 bases from J, the junction contained 9 bases not matched to a gene. The CDR3 is made up of 15 amino acids. Germline assignment: CDR1 SGHRS and CDR2 YFSETQ. CDR3 DNA: TGCGCCAGCAGCCGACGGACAGGGGTGAGCTCACCCCTCCACTTT. Translating gives CASSRRTGVSSPLHF.

The chain has TRBV24-1 and TRBJ2-6; possible D gene TRBD2, 6 bases. The CDR3 loop spans 18 amino acids. Looked up from germline, CDR1 is KGHDR and CDR2 is SFDVKD. The ends were cut back, 0 bases at V and 0 bases at J, with 11 bases in the middle. DNA for the CDR3: TGTGCCACCAGTGATTTGTCGGGGGATACCTCTGGGGCCAACGTCCTGACTTTC. Encoded protein: CATSDLSGDTSGANVLTF.

The V and J genes are TRBV5-1 and TRBJ2-2, with TRBD1 identical over 9 bases. Germline V gene sequence: CDR1 SGHRS, CDR2 YFSETQ. Trimming at V came to 0 bases and at J to 4 bases, leaving 7 bases not matched to a gene. CDR3 length: 17 amino acids. This CDR3 reads CASSLEGQGVGTGELFF. The CDR3 DNA sequence: TGCGCCAGCAGCTTGGAGGGACAGGGTGTGGGCACCGGGGAGCTGTTTTTT.

This chain links TRBV9 with TRBJ2-1, with D unclear. Trimming pared 1 base from V and 8 bases from J, leaving 10 bases between. CDR3 length equals 13 residues. CDR1 is SGDLS, CDR2 YYNGEE, per germline. CDR3 amino acids: CASSVSMPDEQFF. The CDR3 DNA sequence: TGTGCCAGCAGCGTAAGCATGCCCGATGAGCAGTTCTTC.

This clone showed up just once. The chain carries TRBV21-1 and TRBJ2-7; the table names TRBD2, a call not compared with the DNA. TRBV21-1 is designated a pseudogene. The CDR3 loop spans 14 amino acids. The DNA of the CDR3 is TGTGCCAGCAGCCCTCCCCAGACTAGTAACGAGCAGTACTTC. Protein: CASSPPQTSNEQYF.

The chain employs TRBV2 and TRBJ1-4, with a possible D match to TRBD1 (6 bases). This CDR3 region has 14 residues. The ends were cut back, 5 bases at V and 4 bases at J, with 11 bases in the middle. Germline V gene lookup returns CDR1 SNHLY and CDR2 FYNNEI. The CDR3 coding sequence is TGTGCCAGCAGTCCCCGACAGGTTAATGAAAAACTGTTTTTT. Protein sequence: CASSPRQVNEKLFF.

CDR3 sequence reads: CASSQEDREFYGYTF. For the CDR3, the DNA is TGCGCCAGCAGCCAAGAGGACAGGGAATTCTATGGCTACACCTTC. This rearrangement joins TRBV4-1 to TRBJ1-2; 8 bases match TRBD1. J was trimmed by 4 bases and V by 0 bases; bases with no gene match: 4. There are 15 residues in the CDR3. Germline values: CDR1 MGHRA, CDR2 YSYEKL.

The chain is built from TRBV3-1 (or the pseudogene TRBV3-2) and TRBJ1-1; D is perhaps TRBD1 (5 bases). Per the germline V gene, CDR1 is LGHDT and CDR2 is YNNKEL (reference sequence). V lost 3 bases, J lost 2 bases, and 19 bases lay in between. The CDR3 has 17 amino acids. CDR3: CASSHSKGKFLNTEAFF. Written as DNA, the CDR3 is TGTGCCAGCAGCCATAGTAAGGGGAAGTTCTTAAACACTGAAGCTTTCTTT.

V is TRBV19 and J is TRBJ2-7, with TRBD2 identical over 7 bases. The germline V gene has CDR1 LNHDA and CDR2 SQIVND (reference sequence). The ends lost 3 bases at V and 6 bases at J; junction bases unmatched: 8. The CDR3 spans 14 residues. The CDR3 DNA follows: TGTGCCAGTAGTATCCTGGGGAGGGGAGGCGAGCAGTACTTC. Protein: CASSILGRGGEQYF.

A few counts support this clone. V gene TRBV9 combines with J gene TRBJ2-2, with 13 positions matching TRBD2. J gave up 4 bases and V 4 bases, and 4 bases lay outside the gene matches. Germline lookup yields CDR1 SGDLS and CDR2 YYNGEE. The CDR3 covers 16 residues. CDR3 amino acids: CASSSRLAGGTGELFF. In DNA form, the CDR3 reads TGTGCCAGCAGCTCCAGACTAGCGGGGGGCACCGGGGAGCTGTTTTTT.

This chain connects TRBV4-1 to TRBJ2-2; 10 bases line up with TRBD1. The length of the CDR3 is 17 residues. Germline V lookup: CDR1 MGHRA, CDR2 YSYEKL. Trimming took 3 bases from V and 4 from J; bases not matched to a gene: 8. In DNA, the CDR3 is TGCGCCAGCAGCCACCAGTGGGACAGGGGAGGCACCGGGGAGCTGTTTTTT. Translating gives CASSHQWDRGGTGELFF.

The chain recombines TRBV19 with TRBJ2-3; D is perhaps TRBD2 (5 bases). The CDR3 is 13 residues long. V lost 6 bases to trimming and J lost 2 bases, with 9 bases between them. The V gene's germline CDR1 is LNHDA and CDR2 SQIVND (reference sequence). The CDR3 nucleotides are TGTGCCAGTAGCTCCGGGAACACAGATACGCAGTATTTT. Its translation: CASSSGNTDTQYF. Full variable domain (rest looked up from reference TRBV19 and TRBJ2-3): DGGITQSPKYLFRKEGQNVTLSCEQNLNHDAMYWYRQDPGQGLRLIYYSQIVNDFQKGDIAEGYSVSREKKESFPLTVTSAQKNPTAFYLCASSSGNTDTQYFGPGTRLTVL.

V gene TRBV5-1 combines with J gene TRBJ2-1; 8 nucleotides align to TRBD1. This CDR3 comprises 14 residues. Per germline, CDR1 SGHRS and CDR2 YFSETQ. With 0 bases clipped from V and 8 bases from J, the junction kept 4 bases outside the gene matches. CDR3 nucleotides: TGCGCCAGCAGCTTGGAGGCAGGGGGCTATGAGCAGTTCTTC. This translates into CASSLEAGGYEQFF. The full variable domain, in which reference TRBV5-1 and TRBJ2-1 provide the parts outside the CDR3, is KAGVTQTPRYLIKTRGQQVTLSCSPISGHRSVSWYQQTPGQGLQFLFEYFSETQRNKGNFPGRFSGRQFSNSRSEMNVSTLELGDSALYLCASSLEAGGYEQFFGPGTRLTVL.